These 7 T cell receptor beta chains originate from one sample sequenced in a study of identical twins. TCRdb reprocessed the 5' RACE reads with MiXCR, giving one entry per CDR3 protein. The repertoire holds 450,000 to 650,000 distinct CDR3 sequences, around 9.6% seen once, with around 3% in the top ten. This sample also appeared in a second study, on yellow fever vaccine responses in identical twins.

The sequencing sample was made of PBMCs. These receptors came from a woman in her late teens or twenties in good health.

This clonotype turned up a few times. The CDR3 loop reads CASSLVSVNTEAFF. The CDR3 region has the DNA TGTGCCAGCAGCTTAGTCTCGGTGAACACTGAAGCTTTCTTT. The genes are TRBV7-9 and TRBJ1-1, with unresolved D. Trimming shortened V by 1 base and J by 0 bases, and 6 bases separated the two germline ends. Germline CDR1 reads SEHNR; CDR2 reads FQNEAQ (reference sequence). The CDR3 has 14 residues.

At least ten counts were recorded for this clonotype. The chain is built from TRBV28 and TRBJ2-3; a possible D gene is TRBD1 (5 bases). The CDR3 length is 18 residues. Germline V gene data show CDR1 as MDHEN and CDR2 as SYDVKM. Trimming took off 2 bases at V and 1 base at J, with 19 bases between the two ends. CDR3 nucleotide sequence: TGTGCCAGCAGTTTAACCCGTTTCTTAGGGGAAGGCACAGATACGCAGTATTTT. It is translated as CASSLTRFLGEGTDTQYF.

The sample holds a few counts of this clonotype. The genes are TRBV30 and TRBJ1-1, with D possibly TRBD1 on 5 matching bases. Germline V CDR1 and CDR2: GTSNPN, SVGIG (reference sequence). The CDR3 totals 13 residues. V was cut by 2 bases and J by 6 bases, with 13 bases left in between. This CDR3 reads CAWSPFGGSEAFF. For the CDR3, the DNA is TGTGCCTGGAGTCCCTTTGGGGGATCTGAAGCTTTCTTT.

This clonotype was observed a handful of times. J is TRBJ2-1 and V is TRBV7-9; TRBD2 agrees at 12 bases. Looked up from germline, CDR1 is SEHNR and CDR2 is FQNEAQ (reference sequence). The V and J ends lost 5 bases and 14 bases, in that order; junction bases with no gene match: 7. The CDR3 is 13 amino acids. The CDR3 here is CASSKTSGRWEFF. CDR3 nucleotides: TGTGCCAGCAGCAAAACTAGCGGGAGGTGGGAGTTCTTC.

The genes are TRBV4-2 and TRBJ1-1; D is unresolved. V lost 4 bases and J lost 1, with 10 bases in between. CDR1 and CDR2 from the germline V gene are LGHNA and YNFKEQ. This CDR3 comprises 14 residues. The CDR3 loop reads CASSPDIGNTEAFF. The CDR3 region has the DNA TGTGCCAGCAGCCCTGATATCGGGAACACTGAAGCTTTCTTT.

As to this clonotype: The junction and the germline gene differ at one end; a read error may be behind it. The rearrangement uses TRBV29-1 and TRBJ2-4; the match to TRBD1 covers 7 bases. The CDR3 extends over 13 amino acids. Germline lookup yields CDR1 SQVTM and CDR2 ANQGSEA. The chain's CDR3 is CSVEGGAENIQYF. CDR3 DNA: TGCAGCGTAGAAGGGGGCGCGGAAAACATTCAGTACTTC.

This clonotype was seen a handful of times. The chain links TRBV6-5 to TRBJ2-1; TRBD1 is a possible D gene (7 bases). V gave up 8 bases and J gave up 9 bases, with 14 bases separating them. Looked up from germline, CDR1 is MNHEY and CDR2 is SVGAGI. This CDR3 has 12 residues. This chain's CDR3 is CASQGEVGEQFF. The CDR3 DNA sequence: TGTGCCAGCCAGGGGGAGGTTGGTGAGCAGTTCTTC.